This TCR beta chain was profiled in a study of regulatory T cells in long-lasting Graves disease. The overall study: Over 5 years of antithyroid drugs with positive TSH receptor antibodies was taken to mean persistent Graves' disease.

The sample's time point: persistent/refractory GD, antithyroid drugs over 5 years with positive TRAb. PBMCs were the source of the RNA used for TCR sequencing. This clonotype was found many times. This CDR3 has 17 amino acids. Germline V gene sequence: CDR1 SEHNR, CDR2 FQNEAQ (reference sequence). The trim removed 7 bases at V and 3 bases at J, leaving 10 bases unmatched. Libraries of TCR beta came from iRepertoire HTBI primers plus Arm-PCR of CDR3 regions. TCRdb independently ran MiXCR on the multiplex PCR reads; one entry per CDR3 protein. Among hundreds of thousands of distinct CDR3 sequences listed, 20% were seen once.

Here the sequenced sample was peripheral blood mononuclear cells (PBMCs), taken when the disease was refractory, from a patient treated with antithyroid drugs. The V call is TRBV7-9, the J call TRBJ2-5; 14 bases align to TRBD2. The TCR originated in a female donor with Graves disease. The CDR3 spells CASNMGGTSGSKETQYF. In nucleotides, the CDR3 is TGTGCCAGCAACATGGGCGGGACTAGCGGGAGCAAAGAGACCCAGTACTTC. Together with reference TRBV7-9 and TRBJ2-5, the CDR3 gives the full variable domain: DTGVSQNPRHKITKRGQNVTFRCDPISEHNRLYWYRQTLGQGPEFLTYFQNEAQLEKSRLLSDRFSAERPKGSFSTLEIQRTEQGDSAMYLCASNMGGTSGSKETQYFGPGTRLLVL.